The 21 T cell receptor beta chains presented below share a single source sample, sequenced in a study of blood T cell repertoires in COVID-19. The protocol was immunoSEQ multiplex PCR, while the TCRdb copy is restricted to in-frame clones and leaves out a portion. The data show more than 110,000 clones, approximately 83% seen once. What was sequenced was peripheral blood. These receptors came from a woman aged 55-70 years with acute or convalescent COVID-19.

The CDR3 nucleotides read TGCGCCAGCAGCTTGGGACAAGTGGGGAACACTGAAGCTTTCTTT. This encodes CASSLGQVGNTEAFF. The rearrangement links TRBV5-1 to TRBJ1-1, with D unclear. V was pared by 0 bases and J by 1 base, with 10 bases between. Per germline, CDR1 SGHRS and CDR2 YFSETQ. The CDR3 extends over 15 amino acids.

The CDR3 DNA reads as TGTGCCAGCAGTCGCGGACAGACGGGCGAGCAGTACTTC. This codes for CASSRGQTGEQYF. The chain carries TRBV28 and TRBJ2-7; perhaps TRBD1 as D (6 bases). The germline V gene has CDR1 MDHEN and CDR2 SYDVKM. V lost 5 bases to trimming and J lost 6 bases, with 14 bases between them. The CDR3 sequence is 13 residues long.

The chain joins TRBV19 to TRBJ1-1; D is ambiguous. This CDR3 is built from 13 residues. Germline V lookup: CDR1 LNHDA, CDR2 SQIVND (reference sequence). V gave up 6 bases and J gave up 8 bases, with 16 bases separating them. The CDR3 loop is CASSSSGGKEAFF. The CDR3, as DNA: TGTGCCAGTAGCTCCTCAGGCGGGAAAGAAGCTTTCTTT.

The CDR3 DNA reads TGTGCCAGCAGCTTATGGGGAGCGGGAGTTTCAGATACGCAGTATTTT. As protein: CASSLWGAGVSDTQYF. The chain couples TRBV11-2 to TRBJ2-3; TRBD2 aligns across 8 bases. The V gene's germline CDR1 is SGHAT and CDR2 FQNNGV. The CDR3 has 16 amino acids. J lost 4 bases, V lost 2 bases, and 8 bases had no gene match.

CDR3 sequence reads: CASRLREGAYNEQFF. CDR3 DNA: TGTGCCAGCAGGCTCCGGGAGGGGGCGTACAATGAGCAGTTCTTC. V gene TRBV2 combines with J gene TRBJ2-1; TRBD2 might be the D (8 bases). Deletions cut 6 bases from V and 4 bases from J, with 16 bases between. Germline V lookup: CDR1 SNHLY, CDR2 FYNNEI. The CDR3 runs 15 residues.

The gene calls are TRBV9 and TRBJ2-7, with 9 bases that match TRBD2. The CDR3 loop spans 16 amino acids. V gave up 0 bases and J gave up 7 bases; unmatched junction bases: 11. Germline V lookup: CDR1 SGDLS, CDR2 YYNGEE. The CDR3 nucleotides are TGTGCCAGCAGCGTAGAGCCAGCGGGAGGCCGAGGAGAGCAGTACTTC. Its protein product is CASSVEPAGGRGEQYF.

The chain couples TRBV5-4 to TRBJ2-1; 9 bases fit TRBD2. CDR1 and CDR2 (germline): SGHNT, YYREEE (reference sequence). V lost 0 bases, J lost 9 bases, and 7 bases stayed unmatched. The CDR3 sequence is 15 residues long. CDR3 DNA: TGTGCCAGCAGCTTGGGTTCTAGCGGGAAGGTTGAGCAGTTCTTC. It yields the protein CASSLGSSGKVEQFF.

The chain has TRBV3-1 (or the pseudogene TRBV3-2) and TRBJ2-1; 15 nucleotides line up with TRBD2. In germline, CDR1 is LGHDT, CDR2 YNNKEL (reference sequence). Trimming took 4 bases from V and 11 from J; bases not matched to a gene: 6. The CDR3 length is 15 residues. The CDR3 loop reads CASSPPGTSGGKQFF. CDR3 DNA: TGTGCCAGCAGCCCCCCCGGGACTAGCGGGGGGAAGCAGTTCTTC.

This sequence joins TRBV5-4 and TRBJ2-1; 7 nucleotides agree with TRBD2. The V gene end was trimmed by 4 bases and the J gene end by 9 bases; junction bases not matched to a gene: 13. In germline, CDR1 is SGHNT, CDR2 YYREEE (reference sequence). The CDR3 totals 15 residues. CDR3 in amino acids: CASSSGLVGRTEQFF. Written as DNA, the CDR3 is TGTGCCAGCAGCAGCGGACTAGTTGGTCGGACTGAGCAGTTCTTC.

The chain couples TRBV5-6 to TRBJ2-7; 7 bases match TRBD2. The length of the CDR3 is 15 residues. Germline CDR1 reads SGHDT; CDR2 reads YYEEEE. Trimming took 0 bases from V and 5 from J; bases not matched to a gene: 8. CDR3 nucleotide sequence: TGTGCCAGCAGCTTGGTCTGGGGGGGGAGGGACGAGCAGTACTTC. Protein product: CASSLVWGGRDEQYF.

CDR3 region: CASSLVSSGSHLETQYF. CDR3 nucleotides: TGTGCCAGCAGCTTAGTGTCTAGCGGGTCCCATTTGGAGACCCAGTACTTC. The V call is TRBV13, the J call TRBJ2-5, with 8 positions matching TRBD2. Looked up from germline, CDR1 is PRHDT and CDR2 is FYEKMQ (reference sequence). CDR3 length equals 17 residues. After removal of 1 base from V and 5 bases from J, the junction contained 12 bases not matched to a gene.

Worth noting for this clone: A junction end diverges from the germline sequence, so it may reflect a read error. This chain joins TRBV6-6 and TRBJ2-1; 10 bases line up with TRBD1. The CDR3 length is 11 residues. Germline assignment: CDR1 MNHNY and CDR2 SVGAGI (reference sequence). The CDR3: CASTTGGQGIF. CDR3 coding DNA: TGTGCCAGCACAACAGGGGGACAGGGGATCTTC.

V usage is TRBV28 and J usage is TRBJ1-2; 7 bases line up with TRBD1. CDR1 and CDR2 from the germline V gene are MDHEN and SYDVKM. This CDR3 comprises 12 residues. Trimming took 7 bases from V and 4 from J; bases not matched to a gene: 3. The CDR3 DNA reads TGTGCCAGCACGGACAGGTTCTATGGCTACACCTTC. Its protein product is CASTDRFYGYTF.

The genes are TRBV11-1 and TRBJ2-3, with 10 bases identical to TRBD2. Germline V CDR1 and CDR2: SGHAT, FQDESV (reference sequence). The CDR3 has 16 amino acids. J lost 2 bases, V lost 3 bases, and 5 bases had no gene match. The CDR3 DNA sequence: TGTGCCAGCAGCTTCCTAGCGGGAGCAACCACAGATACGCAGTATTTT. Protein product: CASSFLAGATTDTQYF. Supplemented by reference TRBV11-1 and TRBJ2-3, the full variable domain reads EAEVAQSPRYKITEKSQAVAFWCDPISGHATLYWYRQILGQGPELLVQFQDESVVDDSQLPKDRFSAERLKGVDSTLKIQPAELGDSAMYLCASSFLAGATTDTQYFGPGTRLTVL.

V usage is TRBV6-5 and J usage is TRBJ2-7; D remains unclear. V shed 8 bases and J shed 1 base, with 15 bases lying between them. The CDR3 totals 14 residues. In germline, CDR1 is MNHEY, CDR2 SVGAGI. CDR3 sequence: CASLPPGPSYEQYF. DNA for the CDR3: TGTGCCAGCCTCCCTCCTGGGCCGTCCTACGAGCAGTACTTC.

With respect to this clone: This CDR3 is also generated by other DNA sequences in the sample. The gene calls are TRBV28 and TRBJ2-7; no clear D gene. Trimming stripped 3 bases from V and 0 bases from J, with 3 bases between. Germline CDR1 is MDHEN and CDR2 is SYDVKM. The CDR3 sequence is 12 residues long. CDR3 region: CASSFGSYEQYF. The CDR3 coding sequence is TGTGCCAGCAGTTTCGGCTCCTACGAGCAGTACTTC.

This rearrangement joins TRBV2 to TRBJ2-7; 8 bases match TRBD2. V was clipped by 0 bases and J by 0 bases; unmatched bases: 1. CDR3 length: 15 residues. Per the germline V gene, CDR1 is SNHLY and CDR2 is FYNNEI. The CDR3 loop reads CASSEASGSSYEQYF. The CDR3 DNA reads TGTGCCAGCAGTGAAGCGAGCGGGAGCTCCTACGAGCAGTACTTC.

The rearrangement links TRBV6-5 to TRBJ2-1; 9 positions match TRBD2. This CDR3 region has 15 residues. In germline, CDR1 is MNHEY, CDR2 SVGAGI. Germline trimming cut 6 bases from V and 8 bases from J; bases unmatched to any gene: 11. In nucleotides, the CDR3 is TGTGCCAGCAGGACAACGGCGGGAGGGTTGGATGAGCAGTTCTTC. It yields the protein CASRTTAGGLDEQFF.

In DNA form, the CDR3 reads TGTGCCATCAGTGAGGGACTAGCTCCCTACGAGCAGTACTTC. Its protein product is CAISEGLAPYEQYF. The V gene is TRBV10-3, the J gene TRBJ2-7; 8 bases map to TRBD2. This CDR3 comprises 14 residues. V lost 2 bases and J lost 2; bases outside the gene matches: 2. The germline CDR1 and CDR2 sequences are ENHRY and SYGVKD.

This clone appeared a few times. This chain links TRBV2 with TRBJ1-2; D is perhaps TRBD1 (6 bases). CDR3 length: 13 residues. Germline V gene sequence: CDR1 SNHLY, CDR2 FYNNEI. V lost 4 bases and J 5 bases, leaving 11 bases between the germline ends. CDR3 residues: CASSGQELYGYTF. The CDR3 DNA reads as TGTGCCAGCAGTGGACAGGAACTATATGGCTACACCTTC.

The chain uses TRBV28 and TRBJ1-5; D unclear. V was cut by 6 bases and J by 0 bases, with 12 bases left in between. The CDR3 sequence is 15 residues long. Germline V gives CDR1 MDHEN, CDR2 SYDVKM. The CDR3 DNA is TGTGCCAGCAGAGCTTTCCGTTATAGCAATCAGCCCCAGCATTTT. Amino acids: CASRAFRYSNQPQHF.